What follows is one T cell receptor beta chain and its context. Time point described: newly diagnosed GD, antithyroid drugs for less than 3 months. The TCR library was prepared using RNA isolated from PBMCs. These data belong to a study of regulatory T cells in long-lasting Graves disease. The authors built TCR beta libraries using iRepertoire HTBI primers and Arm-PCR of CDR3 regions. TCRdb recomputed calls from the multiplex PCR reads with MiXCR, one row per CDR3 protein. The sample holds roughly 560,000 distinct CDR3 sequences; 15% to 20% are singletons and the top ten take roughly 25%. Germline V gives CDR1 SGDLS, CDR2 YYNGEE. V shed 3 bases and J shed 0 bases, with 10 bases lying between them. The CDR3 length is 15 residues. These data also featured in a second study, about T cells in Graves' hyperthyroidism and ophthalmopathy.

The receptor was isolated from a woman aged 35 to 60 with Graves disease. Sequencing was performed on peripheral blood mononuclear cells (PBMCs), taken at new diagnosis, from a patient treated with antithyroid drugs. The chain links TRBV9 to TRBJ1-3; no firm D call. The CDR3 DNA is TGTGCCAGCAGCGGAACTGCTTACTCTGGAAACACCATATATTTT. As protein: CASSGTAYSGNTIYF.